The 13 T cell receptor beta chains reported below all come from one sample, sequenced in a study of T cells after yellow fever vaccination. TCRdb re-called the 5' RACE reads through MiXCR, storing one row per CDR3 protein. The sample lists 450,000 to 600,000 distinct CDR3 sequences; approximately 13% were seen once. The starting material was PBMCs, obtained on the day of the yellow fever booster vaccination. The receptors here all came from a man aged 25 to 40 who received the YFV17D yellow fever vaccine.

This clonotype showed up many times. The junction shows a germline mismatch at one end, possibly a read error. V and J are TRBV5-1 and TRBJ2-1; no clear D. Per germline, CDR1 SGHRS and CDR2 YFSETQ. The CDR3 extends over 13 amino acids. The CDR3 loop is CASSLGSRNEQFF. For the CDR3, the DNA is TGTGCCAGCAGCTTAGGATCCAGGAATGAGCAGTTCTTC.

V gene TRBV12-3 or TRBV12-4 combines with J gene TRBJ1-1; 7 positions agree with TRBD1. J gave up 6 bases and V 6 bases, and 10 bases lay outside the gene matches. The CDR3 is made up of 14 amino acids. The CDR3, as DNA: TGTGCCAGCAGGCTTGAAACAGGGGCGGCTGAAGCTTTCTTT. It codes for CASRLETGAAEAFF.

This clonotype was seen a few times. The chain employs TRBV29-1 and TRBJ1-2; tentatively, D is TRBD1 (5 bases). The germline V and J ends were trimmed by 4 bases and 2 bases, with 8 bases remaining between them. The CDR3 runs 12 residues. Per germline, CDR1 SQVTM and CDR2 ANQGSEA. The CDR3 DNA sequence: TGCAGCGTTGTTGCAGGGAACTATGGCTACACCTTC. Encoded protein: CSVVAGNYGYTF.

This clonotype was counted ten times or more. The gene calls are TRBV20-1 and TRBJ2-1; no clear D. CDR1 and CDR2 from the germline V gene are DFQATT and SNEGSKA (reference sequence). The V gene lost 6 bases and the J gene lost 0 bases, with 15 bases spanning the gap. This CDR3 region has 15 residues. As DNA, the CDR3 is TGCAGTGCCAGCGCCTTTGTGAGCTCCTACAATGAGCAGTTCTTC. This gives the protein CSASAFVSSYNEQFF.

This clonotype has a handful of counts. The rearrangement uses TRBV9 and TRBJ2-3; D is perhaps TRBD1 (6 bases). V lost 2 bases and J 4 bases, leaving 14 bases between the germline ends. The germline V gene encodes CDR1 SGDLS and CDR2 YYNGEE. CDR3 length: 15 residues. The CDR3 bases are TGTGCCAGCAGCGTGGACGGACAGTTCGCAGATACGCAGTATTTT. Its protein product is CASSVDGQFADTQYF.

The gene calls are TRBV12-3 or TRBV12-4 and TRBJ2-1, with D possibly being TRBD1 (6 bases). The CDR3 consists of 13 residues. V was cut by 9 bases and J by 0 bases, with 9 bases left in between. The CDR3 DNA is TGTGCCAGGGACAGAAACTCCTACAATGAGCAGTTCTTC. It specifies CARDRNSYNEQFF.

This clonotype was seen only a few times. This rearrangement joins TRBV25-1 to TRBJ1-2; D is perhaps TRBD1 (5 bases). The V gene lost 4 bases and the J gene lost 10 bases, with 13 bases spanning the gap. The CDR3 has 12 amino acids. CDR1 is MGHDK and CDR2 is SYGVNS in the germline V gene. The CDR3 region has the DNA TGTGCCAGCAGTGTCCAGGGTTTAGTCTACACCTTC. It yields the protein CASSVQGLVYTF.

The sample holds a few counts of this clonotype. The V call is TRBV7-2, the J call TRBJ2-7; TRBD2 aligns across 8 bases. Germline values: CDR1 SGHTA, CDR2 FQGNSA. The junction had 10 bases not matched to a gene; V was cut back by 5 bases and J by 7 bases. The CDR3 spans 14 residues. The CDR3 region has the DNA TGTGCCAGCAGCCCGCCTCCGGGACTAGGAGAGCAGTACTTC. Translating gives CASSPPPGLGEQYF.

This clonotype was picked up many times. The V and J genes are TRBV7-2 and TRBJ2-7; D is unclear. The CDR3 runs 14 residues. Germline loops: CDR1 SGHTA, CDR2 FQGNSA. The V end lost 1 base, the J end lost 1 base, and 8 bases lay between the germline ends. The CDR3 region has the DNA TGTGCCAGCAGCTTAGGGTTAGGTTCCTACGAGCAGTACTTC. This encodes CASSLGLGSYEQYF.

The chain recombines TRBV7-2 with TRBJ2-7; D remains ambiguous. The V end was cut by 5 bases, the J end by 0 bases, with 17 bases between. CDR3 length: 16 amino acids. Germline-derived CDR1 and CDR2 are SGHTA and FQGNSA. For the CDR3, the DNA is TGTGCCAGCAGCCAAGGGCGGACCTCCCTCTCCTACGAGCAGTACTTC. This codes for CASSQGRTSLSYEQYF. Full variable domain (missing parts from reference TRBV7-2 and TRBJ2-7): GAGVSQSPSNKVTEKGKDVELRCDPISGHTALYWYRQSLGQGLEFLIYFQGNSAPDKSGLPSDRFSAERTGGSVSTLTIQRTQQEDSAVYLCASSQGRTSLSYEQYFGPGTRLTVT.

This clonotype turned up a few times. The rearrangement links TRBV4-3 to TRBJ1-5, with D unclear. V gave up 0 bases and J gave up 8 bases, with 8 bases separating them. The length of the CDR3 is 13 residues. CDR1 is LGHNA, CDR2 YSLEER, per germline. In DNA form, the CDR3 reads TGCGCCAGCAGCCAAGATTTTAGGAAGCCCCAGCATTTT. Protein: CASSQDFRKPQHF.

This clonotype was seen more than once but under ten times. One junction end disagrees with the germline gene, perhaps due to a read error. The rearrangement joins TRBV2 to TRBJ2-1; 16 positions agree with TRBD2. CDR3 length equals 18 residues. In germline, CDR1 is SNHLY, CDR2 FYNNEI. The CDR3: CARSSGLAGGPLGNEQFF. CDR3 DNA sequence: TGTGCCCGCAGTTCGGGACTAGCGGGAGGGCCTCTCGGCAATGAGCAGTTCTTC.

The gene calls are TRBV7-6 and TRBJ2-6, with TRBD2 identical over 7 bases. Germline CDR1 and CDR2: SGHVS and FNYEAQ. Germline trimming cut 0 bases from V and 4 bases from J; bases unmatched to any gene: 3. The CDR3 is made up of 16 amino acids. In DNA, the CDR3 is TGTGCCAGCAGCTTAGCGGGAGGGCTCGGGGCCAACGTCCTGACTTTC. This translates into CASSLAGGLGANVLTF.